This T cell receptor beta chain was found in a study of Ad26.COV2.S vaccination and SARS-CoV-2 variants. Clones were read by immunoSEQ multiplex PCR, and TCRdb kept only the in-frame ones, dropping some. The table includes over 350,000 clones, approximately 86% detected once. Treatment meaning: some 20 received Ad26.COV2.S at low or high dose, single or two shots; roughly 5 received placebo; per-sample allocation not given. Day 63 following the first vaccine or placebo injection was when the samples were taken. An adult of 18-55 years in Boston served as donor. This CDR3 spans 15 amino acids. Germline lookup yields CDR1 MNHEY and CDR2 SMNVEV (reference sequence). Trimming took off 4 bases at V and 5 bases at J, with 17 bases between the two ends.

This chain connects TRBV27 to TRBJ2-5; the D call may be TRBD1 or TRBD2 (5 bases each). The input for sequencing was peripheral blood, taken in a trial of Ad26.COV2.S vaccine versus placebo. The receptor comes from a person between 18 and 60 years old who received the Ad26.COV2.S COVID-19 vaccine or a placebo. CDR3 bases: TGTGCCAGCAGTTCCGCCCTCCGGGGCGGGGAGACCCAGTACTTC. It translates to CASSSALRGGETQYF.